The 17 T cell receptor beta chains below were found in one sample sequenced in a study of PD-L1 blockade in urothelial cancer. Time point meaning: peripheral blood 6 weeks after treatment start. Some clones are missing from TCRdb's copy, which holds only in-frame ones; the method was immunoSEQ multiplex PCR. The sample consists of around 26,000 clones, approximately 81% of them appearing once. Here the sequenced sample was PBMCs, taken around atezolizumab (anti-PD-L1) treatment. These receptors were collected from a man in his 70s with urothelial cancer.

The V and J genes are TRBV28 and TRBJ1-5; D perhaps matches TRBD1 (5 bases). The V end lost 2 bases, the J end lost 3 bases, and 20 bases lay between the germline ends. Germline assignment: CDR1 MDHEN and CDR2 SYDVKM. This CDR3 spans 18 amino acids. CDR3 bases: TGTGCCAGCAGTTTAGGGGGGGGGACCGCTCTAGTCAATCAGCCCCAGCATTTT. Its translation: CASSLGGGTALVNQPQHF.

V and J are TRBV18 and TRBJ2-7; 8 nucleotides match TRBD2. The CDR3 length is 19 residues. Germline V gene data show CDR1 as KGHSH and CDR2 as LQKENI. V lost 0 bases to trimming and J lost 4 bases; unmatched junction nucleotides: 17. The CDR3 coding sequence is TGTGCCAGCTCACCACCCCCCCGGAGCGGGGGCCCTACGGGATACGAGCAGTACTTC. Its protein product is CASSPPPRSGGPTGYEQYF.

The chain carries TRBV4-2 and TRBJ2-1, with TRBD1 identical over 7 bases. This CDR3 has 17 amino acids. CDR1 LGHNA and CDR2 YNFKEQ come from the germline V gene. Trimming took 6 bases from V and 5 from J; bases not matched to a gene: 16. CDR3 nucleotide sequence: TGTGCCAGCAGACATATCTTCCGGGACAGTGGGGACAATGAGCAGTTCTTC. Protein: CASRHIFRDSGDNEQFF.

This clone has only one observation. This chain joins TRBV9 and TRBJ1-2, with TRBD1 as a possible D gene (6 bases). The V gene's germline CDR1 is SGDLS and CDR2 YYNGEE. The CDR3 covers 13 residues. Trimming took off 7 bases at V and 7 bases at J, with 17 bases between the two ends. This CDR3 reads CASESRGAGGYTF. In DNA, the CDR3 is TGTGCCAGCGAGTCGCGGGGGGCGGGTGGCTACACCTTC.

The V gene is TRBV11-2, the J gene TRBJ2-3; TRBD2 matches 7 bases. The CDR3 is made up of 19 amino acids. V dropped 1 base and J dropped 0; count of bases not matched to a gene: 13. CDR1 is SGHAT and CDR2 is FQNNGV in the germline V gene. The CDR3 loop is CASSLGGETTSRSTDTQYF. CDR3 in DNA: TGTGCCAGCAGCTTAGGGGGGGAAACGACTAGCCGAAGCACAGATACGCAGTATTTT. Drawing the rest from reference TRBV11-2 and TRBJ2-3, the complete variable domain is EAGVAQSPRYKIIEKRQSVAFWCNPISGHATLYWYQQILGQGPKLLIQFQNNGVVDDSQLPKDRFSAERLKGVDSTLKIQPAKLEDSAVYLCASSLGGETTSRSTDTQYFGPGTRLTVL.

The rearrangement links TRBV2 to TRBJ1-1; D is perhaps TRBD1 (5 bases). Trimming removed 5 bases from V and 6 bases from J, with 16 bases in between. The CDR3 extends over 14 amino acids. The V gene's germline CDR1 is SNHLY and CDR2 FYNNEI. The CDR3 spells CASSSTRARAEAFF. CDR3 coding DNA: TGTGCCAGCAGTTCCACCAGGGCACGCGCTGAAGCTTTCTTT.

The genes are TRBV11-1 and TRBJ2-7; the match to TRBD2 covers 13 bases. CDR1 is SGHAT, CDR2 FQDESV, per germline (reference sequence). The V segment lost 4 bases and the J segment 6 bases; nucleotides outside the gene matches: 9. This CDR3 region has 16 residues. CDR3 nucleotides: TGTGCCAGCAGCTCGCGGACTAGCGGGAGTTGGGGCGAGCAGTACTTC. The encoded protein is CASSSRTSGSWGEQYF.

CDR3 protein: CTSSQGPLAGVHNEQFF. The CDR3 nucleotides are TGCACCAGCAGCCAAGGTCCGCTAGCGGGAGTCCACAATGAGCAGTTCTTC. The chain carries TRBV1 and TRBJ2-1; the table's D call of TRBD2 was not tested on the DNA. TRBV1 is listed as a pseudogene. The CDR3 runs 17 residues.

The V call is TRBV5-6, the J call TRBJ2-2; tentatively, D is TRBD2 (5 bases). The V gene's germline CDR1 is SGHDT and CDR2 YYEEEE. This CDR3 spans 17 amino acids. Trimming took 2 bases from V and 11 from J, leaving 25 bases between them. The CDR3 sequence is CASSLTRAFLVAPELFF. The CDR3 nucleotides are TGTGCCAGCAGCTTAACTAGGGCTTTTTTGGTTGCCCCAGAGCTGTTTTTT.

The chain has TRBV6-4 and TRBJ2-1; perhaps TRBD2 as D (6 bases). CDR1 and CDR2 from the germline V gene are MRHNA and SNTAGT. The CDR3 contains 14 residues. V lost 6 bases and J lost 7, with 16 bases in between. CDR3 in DNA: TGTGCCAGCAGCCCTAGCGCCGTTGGAAATGAGCAGTTCTTC. Translating gives CASSPSAVGNEQFF.

The V call is TRBV5-1, the J call TRBJ2-2; TRBD2 aligns across 12 bases. Germline CDR1 is SGHRS and CDR2 is YFSETQ. This CDR3 has 12 residues. V shed 10 bases and J 7 bases; nucleotides not matched to a gene: 2. The CDR3 DNA sequence: TGCGCCGGACTAGCGGGGAACGGGGAGCTGTTTTTT. This translates into CAGLAGNGELFF.

V is TRBV27 and J is TRBJ2-1; 11 bases line up with TRBD1. The germline V gene has CDR1 MNHEY and CDR2 SMNVEV (reference sequence). CDR3 length equals 14 residues. Trimming removed 3 bases from V and 10 bases from J; junction bases left unmatched: 5. CDR3 DNA sequence: TGTGCCAGCAGTTTGGAAGGACAGGGGGCCGAGCAGTTCTTC. Translation gives CASSLEGQGAEQFF.

This clone was recorded a few times. The rearrangement joins TRBV19 to TRBJ2-3; D perhaps matches TRBD1 (5 bases). Per germline, CDR1 LNHDA and CDR2 SQIVND (reference sequence). The V end lost 6 bases, the J end lost 1 base, and 20 bases lay between the germline ends. CDR3 length: 17 amino acids. This CDR3 is CASRRQPNPGGTDTQYF. In DNA form, the CDR3 reads TGTGCCAGTAGAAGACAGCCAAACCCCGGTGGCACAGATACGCAGTATTTT.

This rearrangement joins TRBV5-4 to TRBJ1-1, with 8 bases that match TRBD1. The germline V gene has CDR1 SGHNT and CDR2 YYREEE (reference sequence). The CDR3 runs 14 residues. Trimming took 2 bases from V and 5 from J; bases not matched to a gene: 5. The CDR3 reads CASSFLTGGTEAFF. The CDR3 coding sequence is TGTGCCAGCAGCTTCCTTACAGGGGGAACTGAAGCTTTCTTT.

This clone occurred once. The chain recombines TRBV6-1 with TRBJ2-7; D remains ambiguous. V was cut by 6 bases and J by 3 bases, with 12 bases left in between. The CDR3 contains 13 residues. The V gene's germline CDR1 is MNHNS and CDR2 SASEGT. The CDR3 protein is CASSPNFGYEQYF. CDR3 DNA: TGTGCCAGCAGCCCTAATTTTGGCTACGAGCAGTACTTC.

The rearrangement joins TRBV18 to TRBJ2-3; TRBD1 might be the D (6 bases). Germline assignment: CDR1 KGHSH and CDR2 LQKENI. The CDR3 sequence is 13 residues long. V lost 6 bases and J lost 8, with 15 bases in between. CDR3 in amino acids: CASSPDRWGTQYF. For the CDR3, the DNA is TGTGCCAGCTCGCCCGACAGGTGGGGTACGCAGTATTTT.

This clone showed up just once. The V call is TRBV4-3, the J call TRBJ2-1, with 8 positions matching TRBD2. Looked up from germline, CDR1 is LGHNA and CDR2 is YSLEER. J gave up 4 bases and V 0 bases, and 8 bases lay outside the gene matches. The CDR3 runs 17 residues. CDR3 residues: CASSQELSSGPYNEQFF. CDR3 sequence (DNA): TGCGCCAGCAGCCAAGAGCTGTCTAGCGGGCCTTACAATGAGCAGTTCTTC.